The sample holds a few counts of the clone carrying this T cell receptor (beta chain). The target antigen is unknown. These data originate in a study of blood T cells in healthy people across ages. Study-level results: Diversity was higher, and naive CD4+ cells more numerous, in long-lived donors than in aged donors. Estimates based on one million T cells were treated as lower bounds.

Alongside a J-beta primer mix, a sample-barcoded 5' primer served in a second PCR lasting roughly 6 to 11 cycles. The template-switch adaptor was a 5' adaptor with 12 random nucleotides. It tagged each cDNA molecule. TCRdb passed the 5' RACE reads through MiXCR, listing each CDR3 protein once. The profile covers over 600,000 distinct CDR3 sequences, with roughly three fifths appearing a single time and roughly 26% taken by the ten largest. This CDR3 is built from 15 residues. CDR1 is SGDLS, CDR2 YYNGEE, per germline. Trimming took 3 bases from V and 3 from J, leaving 13 bases between them. The sequence was obtained from a man aged 40-50 years in good health. The sample consisted of blood. The chain combines TRBV9 with TRBJ1-3, with a possible D match to TRBD1 (5 bases). CDR3 sequence (DNA): TGTGCCAGCAGCGCTGGGACTCTAGGTGGAAACACCATATATTTT. Translated, it gives CASSAGTLGGNTIYF.